This T cell receptor (beta chain) was found in a study of OX40 agonist ivuxolimab in advanced cancers. The V and J ends lost 7 bases and 0 bases respectively, with 13 bases between them. Looked up from germline, CDR1 is MNHEY and CDR2 is SMNVEV (reference sequence). This CDR3 comprises 15 residues. Assay used: immunoSEQ multiplex PCR; TCRdb lists only in-frame clones, some missing. Of approximately 70,000 clones listed, around 90% are singletons. The sequenced sample was CD4+ or CD8+ T cells sorted from blood, obtained in a trial of the OX40 agonist ivuxolimab. This rearrangement joins TRBV27 to TRBJ1-5; D is ambiguous. This TCR was recovered from an adult with an advanced solid tumor such as melanoma, head and neck, liver or kidney cancer. The CDR3 sequence is CASTTDGYSNQPQHF. CDR3 DNA: TGTGCCAGCACTACAGACGGTTATAGCAATCAGCCCCAGCATTTT.